Listed below are T cell receptor beta chains from one sample, sequenced in a study of T cells in narcolepsy. Libraries were prepared by immunoSEQ multiplex PCR; TCRdb keeps only in-frame clonotypes and omits some of them. Found here are approximately 32,000 clones, approximately 85% of them singletons; the top ten hold about 1.2%. The sample was CD45RA- memory CD4+ T cells from PBMCs. The receptors originated from a human donor with narcolepsy. CDR3s leave out the opening cysteine and the closing phenylalanine or tryptophan. Size values are once, few and many counts, or a class for expanded clones, and some rows have none.

clone_size	v_call	j_call	cdr3_aa
.	TRBV30	TRBJ2-2	AWSPGPTGELF
.	TRBV19	TRBJ2-5	ASSIKGQETQY
.	TRBV6-1	TRBJ1-4	ASSDWQEGEKLF
.	TRBV29-1	TRBJ1-5	SVDTRAPARQPQH
.	TRBV28	TRBJ1-3	ASGVQGFGNTIY
.	TRBV30	TRBJ1-1	AWSVGTLNTEAF
.	TRBV5-1	TRBJ2-2	ASSLGPGHSNTGELF
few	TRBV6-5	TRBJ2-5	ASRGSGRWTQY
.	TRBV6-5	TRBJ2-7	ASSYFGQGHYEQY
.	TRBV5-1	TRBJ2-2	ASKEPGGELF